Shown below are 8 T cell receptor beta chains from a single sample sequenced in a study of shared clonotypes between healthy human individuals. Some clones are missing from TCRdb's copy, which holds only in-frame ones; the method was immunoSEQ multiplex PCR. This table holds about 2.3 million clones, approximately 95% found once. The specimen sequenced was naive CD4+ T cells from PBMCs. Subset: CD45RA+ positively selected. Every receptor here comes from a man in his late teens or twenties in good health. Some clones in this sample may be carry-over from other donors' samples.

The J gene is TRBJ1-3, the V gene TRBV6-1; D gene unclear. V lost 4 bases and J 4 bases, leaving 11 bases between the germline ends. The CDR3 length is 14 residues. Germline values: CDR1 MNHNS, CDR2 SASEGT. The DNA for the CDR3 is TGTGCCAGCAGTGTAACGGTTGGAGGAAACACCATATATTTT. Residues: CASSVTVGGNTIYF.

The chain links TRBV29-1 to TRBJ2-5, with a weak D call TRBD2 (7 bases). Germline V CDR1 and CDR2: SQVTM, ANQGSEA. This CDR3 spans 13 amino acids. Trimming removed 2 bases from V and 5 bases from J, with 12 bases in between. The CDR3 loop is CSVERGAGETQYF. The CDR3, as DNA: TGCAGCGTTGAACGGGGGGCAGGGGAGACCCAGTACTTC.

This chain links TRBV28 with TRBJ1-2, with TRBD1 as a possible D gene (6 bases). CDR1 MDHEN and CDR2 SYDVKM come from the germline V gene. There are 16 residues in the CDR3. V was cut by 3 bases and J by 6 bases, with 20 bases left in between. CDR3 nucleotides: TGTGCCAGCAGTTTGGGGGGCGTACGGAAGTTTGATGGCTACACCTTC. Amino acids: CASSLGGVRKFDGYTF.

Worth noting for this clone: Different DNA sequences within this sample yield the same CDR3. CDR3: CASSLAGGQETQYF. CDR3 in DNA: TGCGCCAGCAGCTTGGCCGGAGGGCAGGAGACCCAGTACTTC. The V call is TRBV5-1, the J call TRBJ2-5; a possible D gene is TRBD2 (6 bases). The V end lost 0 bases, the J end lost 5 bases, and 11 bases lay between the germline ends. Germline V CDR1 and CDR2: SGHRS, YFSETQ. The CDR3 extends over 14 amino acids.

V is TRBV28 and J is TRBJ2-5, with 13 bases identical to TRBD2. Germline lookup yields CDR1 MDHEN and CDR2 SYDVKM. Losses at the gene ends were 3 bases for V and 7 bases for J; bases not matched to a gene: 11. The CDR3 has 17 amino acids. The CDR3 sequence: CASSLPGTSGALGTQYF. CDR3 nucleotide sequence: TGTGCCAGCAGTTTGCCCGGGACTAGCGGGGCCCTAGGGACCCAGTACTTC. Full variable domain (missing parts from reference TRBV28 and TRBJ2-5): DVKVTQSSRYLVKRTGEKVFLECVQDMDHENMFWYRQDPGLGLRLIYFSYDVKMKEKGDIPEGYSVSREKKERFSLILESASTNQTSMYLCASSLPGTSGALGTQYFGPGTRLLVL.

This sequence joins TRBV4-2 and TRBJ2-1; 7 nucleotides line up with TRBD2. The trim removed 8 bases at V and 4 bases at J, leaving 5 bases unmatched. In germline, CDR1 is LGHNA, CDR2 YNFKEQ. The CDR3 extends over 13 amino acids. The CDR3 bases are TGTGCCAGCTGGGCTAGCGGATACAATGAGCAGTTCTTC. This translates into CASWASGYNEQFF.

V is TRBV30 and J is TRBJ2-1; D remains ambiguous. The germline CDR1 and CDR2 sequences are GTSNPN and SVGIG (reference sequence). This CDR3 spans 10 amino acids. Trimming took 4 bases from V and 5 from J, leaving 3 bases between them. As DNA, the CDR3 is TGTGCCTGGAACAACAATGAGCAGTTCTTC. This gives the protein CAWNNNEQFF.

The rearrangement links TRBV9 to TRBJ2-5, with 9 bases identical to TRBD1. The CDR3 has 14 residues. The J segment lost 4 bases and the V segment lost 3 bases, leaving 4 bases of the junction unmatched. The germline V gene encodes CDR1 SGDLS and CDR2 YYNGEE. In DNA form, the CDR3 reads TGTGCCAGCAGCGCGGGGACAGGGATAGAGACCCAGTACTTC. It codes for CASSAGTGIETQYF.